A selection of T cell receptor beta chains follows, all from one sample in a study of Graves' ophthalmopathy and Graves' hyperthyroidism. Via MiXCR, TCRdb re-called the multiplex PCR reads, giving one row per CDR3 protein. Here the sample spans about 700,000 distinct CDR3 sequences, roughly 41% being singletons. The specimen was peripheral blood. Receptor source: an adult man with Graves' ophthalmopathy. CDR3s include the opening cysteine and the closing phenylalanine or tryptophan. A D gene is named only where the DNA matches it firmly. The listing skips clone size in some rows; elsewhere it reads once, few, many or a size class.

.	TRBV7-8	.	TRBJ2-2	CASSELGRGNTGELFF	TGTGCCAGCTCTGAACTGGGGAGAGGGAACACCGGGGAGCTGTTTTTT
many	TRBV2	.	TRBJ1-5	CASSARWNQPQHF	TGTGCCAGCAGTGCCAGGTGGAATCAGCCCCAGCATTTT
many	TRBV7-9	.	TRBJ1-4	CASSLNQLGDEKLFF	TGTGCCAGCAGCTTAAATCAGCTTGGAGATGAAAAACTGTTTTTT
.	TRBV29-1	.	TRBJ2-5	CSVAGPQNF	TGCAGCGTGGCGGGACCGCAGAACTTC
few	TRBV7-2	.	TRBJ1-1	CASSLQVSYEAFF	TGTGCCAGCAGCTTACAGGTATCCTATGAAGCTTTCTTT
many	TRBV10-3	.	TRBJ1-1	CAISEDRNTEAFF	TGTGCCATCAGCGAAGACAGGAACACTGAAGCTTTCTTT
few	TRBV20-1	.	TRBJ1-2	CSARGGSTNYGYTF	TGCAGTGCTAGAGGGGGTAGTACTAACTATGGCTACACCTTC
many	TRBV10-3	.	TRBJ2-7	CAISESTYEQYF	TGTGCCATCAGTGAGAGCACGTACGAGCAGTACTTC
few	TRBV6-1	.	TRBJ1-3	CASSQDKGVDFGNTIYF	TGTGCCAGCAGCCAAGATAAGGGGGTAGATTTTGGAAACACCATATATTTT
.	TRBV7-9	.	TRBJ2-7	CASSQVGWGEQYF	TGTGCCAGCAGCCAAGTGGGGTGGGGCGAGCAGTACTTC
.	TRBV10-3	.	TRBJ2-7	CAISEGPGAGEQYF	TGTGCCATCAGTGAGGGGCCGGGGGCAGGCGAGCAGTACTTC
.	TRBV12-3/TRBV12-4	.	TRBJ2-7	CASSSQGKYEQYF	TGTGCCAGCAGTTCGCAGGGAAAGTACGAGCAGTACTTC
many	TRBV4-1	TRBD1	TRBJ1-1	CASSQAPQGRTEAFF	TGCGCCAGCAGCCAAGCCCCACAGGGGCGGACTGAAGCTTTCTTT
many	TRBV6-6	.	TRBJ1-2	CASSYSTGGGYGYTF	TGTGCCAGCAGTTACTCCACGGGCGGAGGGTATGGCTACACCTTC
few	TRBV9	TRBD1	TRBJ2-2	CASNPTGGTGELFF	TGTGCCAGCAACCCGACAGGGGGAACCGGGGAGCTGTTTTTT
.	TRBV30	TRBD1	TRBJ1-1	CACAHEQGITEAFF	TGTGCCTGTGCGCACGAACAGGGGATCACTGAAGCTTTCTTT
many	TRBV4-1	TRBD1	TRBJ1-2	CASSGTGAARTNYGYTF	TGCGCCAGCAGCGGAACAGGGGCCGCACGAACTAACTATGGCTACACCTTC
once	TRBV29-1	.	TRBJ2-2	CSVAKDRVRELFF	TGCAGCGTTGCCAAGGACCGAGTGCGGGAGCTGTTTTTT
.	TRBV15	TRBD1	TRBJ1-1	CATSRQGDLTGDTEAFF	TGTGCCACCAGCAGACAGGGGGATCTCACCGGGGACACTGAAGCTTTCTTT
.	TRBV9	.	TRBJ1-3	CASSQVQVGAGNTIYF	TGTGCCAGCAGCCAAGTTCAGGTCGGAGCTGGAAACACCATATATTTT
.	TRBV12-5	.	TRBJ1-5	CASGPGRLRPQHF	TGTGCTAGTGGCCCCGGACGGCTTCGGCCCCAGCATTTT
few	TRBV30	TRBD1	TRBJ1-5	CAWGRDSDQPQHF	TGTGCCTGGGGGCGGGACAGCGATCAGCCCCAGCATTTT
many	TRBV12-5	.	TRBJ2-2	CASGLGSFGELFF	TGTGCTAGTGGTTTGGGATCTTTTGGGGAGCTGTTTTTT
.	TRBV19	.	TRBJ1-4	CASSFPSGGEANEKLFF	TGTGCCAGTAGTTTCCCCTCCGGTGGGGAAGCGAATGAAAAACTGTTTTTT
.	TRBV7-2	.	TRBJ2-3	CASSLVDVPSTDTQYF	TGTGCCAGCAGCTTAGTGGACGTCCCTAGCACAGATACGCAGTATTTT
.	TRBV7-8	.	TRBJ2-5	CASSLHDLIETQYF	TGTGCCAGCAGCTTACATGACTTAATAGAGACCCAGTACTTC
few	TRBV6-6	.	TRBJ1-2	CASSYSGGPGRNGYTF	TGTGCCAGCAGTTACTCGGGGGGGCCCGGGCGTAATGGCTACACCTTC
many	TRBV20-1	.	TRBJ1-1	CSASSLTNTEAFF	TGCAGTGCTAGCAGCCTCACGAACACTGAAGCTTTCTTT
.	TRBV5-5	TRBD1	TRBJ2-7	CASSLRTGLHEQYF	TGTGCCAGCAGCCTGCGGACAGGGCTTCACGAGCAGTACTTC
few	TRBV20-1	.	TRBJ2-7	CSARDAARLITYEQYF	TGCAGTGCTAGAGACGCTGCCCGACTAATCACCTACGAGCAGTACTTC
many	TRBV10-3	.	TRBJ2-6	CASNGSPPSGANVLTF	TGTGCCAGCAACGGATCTCCACCCTCTGGGGCCAACGTCCTGACTTTC
many	TRBV4-3	.	TRBJ2-6	CASSQDRVAETSGANVLTF	TGCGCCAGCAGCCAAGATCGGGTGGCAGAAACTTCTGGGGCCAACGTCCTGACTTTC
.	TRBV25-1	TRBD1	TRBJ1-2	CASRPTGTGPYGYTF	TGTGCCAGCAGACCCACCGGGACAGGCCCCTATGGCTACACCTTC
many	TRBV9	.	TRBJ1-1	CASSVEEMGMNTEAFF	TGTGCCAGCAGCGTAGAAGAGATGGGTATGAACACTGAAGCTTTCTTT
.	TRBV9	TRBD2	TRBJ2-2	CASSILAGAGELFF	TGTGCCAGCAGCATACTAGCGGGAGCCGGGGAGCTGTTTTTT
few	TRBV2	.	TRBJ1-5	CASGGRRANQPQHF	TGTGCCAGCGGGGGGCGCAGGGCCAATCAGCCCCAGCATTTT
many	TRBV19	TRBD1	TRBJ1-5	CASSKSGQGRTIQPQHF	TGTGCCAGTAGTAAAAGCGGACAGGGGAGGACGATTCAGCCCCAGCATTTT
many	TRBV7-8	TRBD1	TRBJ2-5	CASSLGQLETQYF	TGTGCCAGCAGCTTGGGACAGTTAGAGACCCAGTACTTC
.	TRBV7-9	.	TRBJ1-2	CASSLGQGEVYGYTF	TGTGCCAGCAGCTTAGGGCAGGGTGAGGTCTATGGCTACACCTTC
many	TRBV10-3	.	TRBJ1-3	CAITPVSGNTIYF	TGTGCCATCACCCCGGTCTCTGGAAACACCATATATTTT
.	TRBV7-8	TRBD1	TRBJ1-2	CASSLSTGPTPYGYTF	TGTGCCAGCAGCTTATCGACAGGGCCCACACCCTATGGCTACACCTTC
few	TRBV7-9	.	TRBJ2-3	CASSLTGDTQYF	TGTGCCAGCAGCTTAACGGGAGATACGCAGTATTTT
few	TRBV5-4	TRBD1	TRBJ2-5	CASSYGQGAPQETQYF	TGTGCCAGCAGCTACGGACAGGGAGCCCCCCAAGAGACCCAGTACTTC
.	TRBV25-1	TRBD2	TRBJ2-2	CARDRAGGYTGELFF	TGTGCTAGAGATCGCGCGGGAGGGTACACCGGGGAGCTGTTTTTT
.	TRBV29-1	.	TRBJ2-7	CSVEGGDWTYEQYF	TGCAGCGTTGAAGGAGGGGACTGGACCTACGAGCAGTACTTC
many	TRBV11-2	TRBD1	TRBJ1-1	CASSFPRDSYTEAFF	TGTGCCAGCAGCTTTCCCCGGGACAGCTACACTGAAGCTTTCTTT
many	TRBV10-3	.	TRBJ1-5	CAISDSGFHQPQHF	TGTGCCATCAGTGATAGTGGTTTCCATCAGCCCCAGCATTTT
.	TRBV29-1	.	TRBJ2-5	CSVEDRDWRGWETQYF	TGCAGCGTTGAAGATCGGGATTGGAGGGGCTGGGAGACCCAGTACTTC
many	TRBV24-1	.	TRBJ1-2	CATSDSLGDGYTF	TGTGCCACCAGTGATTCCTTGGGGGACGGCTACACCTTC
.	TRBV10-3	.	TRBJ1-2	CTISARHRGGIYGYTF	TGTACCATCAGTGCGCGGCATCGGGGAGGAATCTATGGCTACACCTTC
many	TRBV20-1	.	TRBJ1-4	CSAGGTTNEKLFF	TGCAGTGCGGGCGGTACAACTAATGAAAAACTGTTTTTT
many	TRBV24-1	.	TRBJ1-2	CATSDRDRMYGYTF	TGTGCCACCAGTGATCGCGACAGGATGTATGGCTACACCTTC